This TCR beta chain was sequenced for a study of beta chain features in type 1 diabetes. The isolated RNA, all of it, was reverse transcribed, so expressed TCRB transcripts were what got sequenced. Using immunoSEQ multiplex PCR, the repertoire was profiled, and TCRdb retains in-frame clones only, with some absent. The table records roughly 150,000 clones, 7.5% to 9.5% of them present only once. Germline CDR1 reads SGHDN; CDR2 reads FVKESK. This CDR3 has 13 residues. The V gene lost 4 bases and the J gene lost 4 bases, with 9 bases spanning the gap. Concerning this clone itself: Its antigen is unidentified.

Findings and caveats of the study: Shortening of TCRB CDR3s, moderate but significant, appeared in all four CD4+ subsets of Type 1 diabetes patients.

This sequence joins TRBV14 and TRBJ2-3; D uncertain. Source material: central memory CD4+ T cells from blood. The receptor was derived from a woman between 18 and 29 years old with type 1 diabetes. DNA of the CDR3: TGTGCCAGCAGCCCTTTGGCCCCAGATACGCAGTATTTT. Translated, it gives CASSPLAPDTQYF.